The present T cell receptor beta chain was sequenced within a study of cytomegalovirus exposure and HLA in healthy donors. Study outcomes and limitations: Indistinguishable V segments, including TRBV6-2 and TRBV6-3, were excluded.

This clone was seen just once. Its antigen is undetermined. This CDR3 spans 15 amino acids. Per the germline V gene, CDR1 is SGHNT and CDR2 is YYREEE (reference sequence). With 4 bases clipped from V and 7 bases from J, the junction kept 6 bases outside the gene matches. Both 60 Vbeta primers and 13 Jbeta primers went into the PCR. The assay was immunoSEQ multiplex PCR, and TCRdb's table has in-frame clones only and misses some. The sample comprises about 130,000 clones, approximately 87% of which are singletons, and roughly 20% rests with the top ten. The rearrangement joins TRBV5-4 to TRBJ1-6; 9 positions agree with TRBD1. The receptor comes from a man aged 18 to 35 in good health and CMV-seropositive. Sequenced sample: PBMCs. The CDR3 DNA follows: TGTGCCAGCAGCCAGGGACAGGGACTCAATTCACCCCTCCACTTT. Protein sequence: CASSQGQGLNSPLHF.